This is a list of T cell receptor beta chains from one sample in a study of T cells in Graves' hyperthyroidism and ophthalmopathy. Each CDR3 protein is one row after TCRdb ran MiXCR on the multiplex PCR reads. The table lists 650,000 to 800,000 distinct CDR3 sequences, about 45% of them singletons. The sequenced sample was peripheral blood or thyroid tissue (not recorded which). The receptors stem from an adult man with Graves' disease, either hyperthyroidism or ophthalmopathy (not recorded which). The CDR3 runs from the conserved cysteine through the conserved F or W. The order of the fields is V gene, clone size, D gene, J gene, CDR3 DNA, CDR3 protein. The D gene is left open where the match is weak. Rows give clone size only sometimes, using once, few, many, or a class for an expanded clone.

TRBV12-3/TRBV12-4	-	-	TRBJ1-2	TGTGCCAGCAGTTTATCGGCAGGGCTGTATGGCTACACCTTC	CASSLSAGLYGYTF
TRBV2	few	TRBD1	TRBJ1-5	TGTGCCAGCAGAGAAGGGACAGGGGCGTCTCAGCCCCAGCATTTT	CASREGTGASQPQHF
TRBV2	once	TRBD1	TRBJ1-4	TGTGCCAGCAGGGCCCAGGGGGTGTCTGAAAAACTGTTTTTT	CASRAQGVSEKLFF
TRBV14	many	TRBD1	TRBJ1-6	TGTGCCAGCAGCCAACGGGACAGTGGGAATTCACCCCTCCACTTT	CASSQRDSGNSPLHF
TRBV6-6	few	-	TRBJ1-1	TGTGCCACCGGTCGGGCGCCGGGGCTGAACACTGAAGCTTTCTTT	CATGRAPGLNTEAFF
TRBV5-6	-	-	TRBJ2-7	TGTGCCTGCAGCTTCGGGACGGAAGACTACGAGCAGTACTTC	CACSFGTEDYEQYF
TRBV6-5	many	-	TRBJ2-7	TGTGCCAGCAGTTACTCGGGGGGCGGCTACGAGCAGTACTTC	CASSYSGGGYEQYF
TRBV29-1	-	TRBD1	TRBJ1-2	TGCAGCAGTTTCCTCGGACAGGGGGCTGGCTACACCTTC	CSSFLGQGAGYTF
TRBV2	many	TRBD1	TRBJ2-7	TGTGCCAGCAGTGTGGAGACAGGGTATCACGAGCAGTACTTC	CASSVETGYHEQYF
TRBV15	many	TRBD2	TRBJ2-5	TGTGCCACCAGCAGGCGCGGACTAGCGCGACAAGAGACCCAGTACTTC	CATSRRGLARQETQYF
TRBV15	-	-	TRBJ1-6	TGTGCCACCAGCAGTGCTAAGGGGAGGGCAAATTCACCCCTCCACTTT	CATSSAKGRANSPLHF
TRBV7-9	-	-	TRBJ1-4	TGTGCCAGCAGCATTTGGACCCGGGTCGATAGTGAAAAACTGTTTTTT	CASSIWTRVDSEKLFF
TRBV7-7	-	-	TRBJ2-2	TGTGCTAGCAGCTTAGAAACCAGGGTCACCGGGGAGCTGTTTTTT	CASSLETRVTGELFF
TRBV29-1	-	-	TRBJ2-5	TGCAGCGTGGGACCATCGCATAACCAGTACTTC	CSVGPSHNQYF
TRBV9	few	-	TRBJ1-1	TGTGCCAGCAGCGTATCGAGTGCCACTGAAGCTTTCTTT	CASSVSSATEAFF
TRBV28	-	-	TRBJ1-3	TGTGCCAGCAGTTGGGGTTACTCTGGAAACACCATATATTTT	CASSWGYSGNTIYF
TRBV20-1	many	-	TRBJ1-1	TGCAGTGTTGCTGACGGGGGCTTCCGGGCTGAAGCTTTCTTT	CSVADGGFRAEAFF
TRBV19	few	-	TRBJ1-2	TGTGCCAGTAGTGCGACGGGGGAACGGCATGGCTACACCTTC	CASSATGERHGYTF
TRBV12-3/TRBV12-4	many	-	TRBJ1-5	TGTGCCAGCAGCACAGCGCTCAATCAGCCCCAGCATTTT	CASSTALNQPQHF
TRBV24-1	-	-	TRBJ1-2	TGTGCCACCAGTGACAACTATGGCTACACCTTC	CATSDNYGYTF
TRBV5-8	many	-	TRBJ1-4	TGTGCCAGCAGCTCGCCAAATGAAAAACTGTTTTTT	CASSSPNEKLFF
TRBV7-2	many	TRBD1	TRBJ2-7	TGTGCCAGCAGCCGCCGGGACAGCTACGAGCAGTACTTC	CASSRRDSYEQYF
TRBV7-9	-	TRBD2	TRBJ2-7	TGTGCCAGCTCCTCCTACCGGGAGGCCTACGAGCAGTACTTC	CASSSYREAYEQYF
TRBV2	-	-	TRBJ1-4	TGTGCCAGCAGCCGCGACGGGAGTGAAAAACTGTTTTTT	CASSRDGSEKLFF
TRBV9	few	-	TRBJ1-1	TGTGCCAGCAGCGTAGCTTGGGCCCCACACACTGAAGCTTTCTTT	CASSVAWAPHTEAFF
TRBV7-7	-	TRBD1	TRBJ1-2	TGTGCTAGCAGTCCTAGCGACGGACAGGTGTATGGCTACACCTTC	CASSPSDGQVYGYTF
TRBV19	-	TRBD1	TRBJ2-6	TGTGCCAGTATCCGAAGGACAGGGTCTGGGGCCAACGTCCTGACTTTC	CASIRRTGSGANVLTF
TRBV6-5	-	-	TRBJ1-2	TGTGCCAGCAGTTATCCGGACCGCCACTTGGGCTATGGCTACACCTTC	CASSYPDRHLGYGYTF
TRBV5-1	-	TRBD1	TRBJ1-5	TGCGCCAGCAGCACCTCTGGACAGGACAATCAGCCCCAGCATTTT	CASSTSGQDNQPQHF
TRBV2	many	TRBD1	TRBJ1-4	TGTGCCAGCAGTGACGGGACAGGCTGGGAAAAACTGTTTTTT	CASSDGTGWEKLFF
TRBV10-2	few	TRBD1	TRBJ1-5	TGCGCCAGCAGTGAGACCCGGACAGGGGGGATTTCGAATCAGCCCCAGCATTTT	CASSETRTGGISNQPQHF
TRBV12-3/TRBV12-4	-	TRBD1	TRBJ1-2	TGTGCCAGCAGCTATCGGGACAGGGCTTCCGGCTACACCTTC	CASSYRDRASGYTF
TRBV25-1	-	TRBD1	TRBJ1-6	TGTGCCAGCAGCCAGACGACAGGGGGTTATTATAATTCACCCCTCCACTTT	CASSQTTGGYYNSPLHF
TRBV20-1	few	-	TRBJ1-6	TGCAGTGCTAAGGAGGCAGGGGCCCTATATAATTCACCCCTCCACTTT	CSAKEAGALYNSPLHF
TRBV25-1	-	-	TRBJ2-2	TGCGCCAGCAGTCCTACTCGGTACACCGGGGAGCTGTTTTTT	CASSPTRYTGELFF
TRBV2	few	-	TRBJ1-3	TGTGCCAGTGCATCCTGGCGCAGGGCTAACTCTGGAAACACCATATATTTT	CASASWRRANSGNTIYF
TRBV10-3	-	-	TRBJ1-5	TGTGCCATCAGTGAGTCGGGGGGGCTCGTGATCAATCAGCCCCAGCATTTT	CAISESGGLVINQPQHF
TRBV11-2	many	-	TRBJ2-5	TGTGCCAGCAGCTCCCACCCAAAGACCCAGTACTTC	CASSSHPKTQYF
TRBV7-9	few	TRBD1	TRBJ1-2	TGTGCCAGCAGCCCTACGGGACAGGATACGGGCTACACCTTC	CASSPTGQDTGYTF
TRBV3-1	few	-	TRBJ1-1	TGTGCCAGCAGACCTTACTTGAACACTGAAGCTTTCTTT	CASRPYLNTEAFF
TRBV10-3	few	-	TRBJ1-5	TGTGCCTGGAGTTCAGGGGGCAATCAGCCCCAGCATTTT	CAWSSGGNQPQHF
TRBV9	few	TRBD1	TRBJ1-2	TGTGCCAGCAGCGCTCAGCTAACCGGGACAGGGTCCACATATGGCTACACCTTC	CASSAQLTGTGSTYGYTF
TRBV2	many	-	TRBJ1-2	TGTGCCAGCAGTGATGGTTTAGGGCTTGACGGCTACACCTTC	CASSDGLGLDGYTF
TRBV10-3	-	-	TRBJ1-1	TGTGCCATCAGGACCGACGGGACCGCCAACACTGAAGCTTTCTTT	CAIRTDGTANTEAFF
TRBV7-8	-	-	TRBJ1-6	TGTGCCAGCAGCTTAGGACGGGCGGGACGGTATAATTCACCCCTCCACTTT	CASSLGRAGRYNSPLHF
TRBV10-1	many	-	TRBJ1-6	TGCGCCAGCAGGGTCGGTAGGGATTCACCCCTCCACTTT	CASRVGRDSPLHF
TRBV7-7	-	-	TRBJ2-5	TGTGCTAGCAGTCTGAAACAGGGAGAGACCCAGTACTTC	CASSLKQGETQYF
TRBV20-1	few	-	TRBJ1-6	TGCAGTGCTCGTCACAACAATTCACCCCTCCACTTT	CSARHNNSPLHF